Given below is one T cell receptor (beta chain) in context. Its antigen is as yet unknown. The data are from a study of Ad26.COV2.S vaccination and SARS-CoV-2 variants. Study context: Donor allocation was to the COV1001 Ad26.COV2.S trial arm. Recipients of Ad26.COV2.S got it intramuscularly, once or twice 56 days apart. Notes on the study in general: Reportedly, after vaccination the spike-specific CD8+ and CD4+ T cell responses displayed substantial breadth.

Treatment denoted: around 19 received Ad26.COV2.S at low or high dose, single or two shots; roughly five received placebo; per-sample allocation not given. Sample collection was performed on day 63 after the first vaccine or placebo injection. This Boston cohort included adults aged 18-55 years. Sequenced by immunoSEQ multiplex PCR; TCRdb stores in-frame clones only, minus some. The sample has about 480,000 clones; 70% to 90% are singletons. The receptor was isolated from a person aged 18 to 65 who received the Ad26.COV2.S COVID-19 vaccine or a placebo. This sample comprised peripheral blood, obtained in a trial of Ad26.COV2.S vaccine versus placebo.

The CDR3 DNA sequence: TGTGCCACCAGCAGAGATCGGGCAGTCACCGGGGAGCTGTTTTTT. Translating it yields CATSRDRAVTGELFF. The chain employs TRBV15 and TRBJ2-2; D is uncertain. This CDR3 region has 15 residues. Germline V gene lookup returns CDR1 LNHNV and CDR2 YYDKDF (reference sequence). Trimming shortened V by 0 bases and J by 4 bases, and 9 bases separated the two germline ends.